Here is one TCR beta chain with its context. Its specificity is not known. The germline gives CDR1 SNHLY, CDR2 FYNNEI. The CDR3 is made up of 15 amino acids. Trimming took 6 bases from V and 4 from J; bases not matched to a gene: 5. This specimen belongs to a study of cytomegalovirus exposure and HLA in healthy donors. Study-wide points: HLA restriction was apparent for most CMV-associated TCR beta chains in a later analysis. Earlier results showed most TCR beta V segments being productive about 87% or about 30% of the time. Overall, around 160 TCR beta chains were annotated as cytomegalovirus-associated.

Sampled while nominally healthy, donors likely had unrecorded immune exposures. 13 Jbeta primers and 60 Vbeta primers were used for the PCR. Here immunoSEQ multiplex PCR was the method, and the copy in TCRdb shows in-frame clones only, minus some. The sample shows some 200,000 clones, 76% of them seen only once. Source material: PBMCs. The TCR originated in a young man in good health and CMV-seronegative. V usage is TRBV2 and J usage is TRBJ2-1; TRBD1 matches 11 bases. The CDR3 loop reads CASRAGTGGYNEQFF. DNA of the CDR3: TGTGCCAGCAGAGCCGGGACAGGGGGATACAATGAGCAGTTCTTC.